This paragraph reports one TCR beta chain. The antigen is undetermined. Sequenced by immunoSEQ multiplex PCR; TCRdb stores in-frame clones only, minus some. The sample includes 99,000 or so clones, 85% to 95% of them seen just once. The CDR3 length is 20 residues. V dropped 7 bases and J dropped 1; count of bases not matched to a gene: 19. This sample is part of a study of graft-versus-host responses after intestinal transplantation. About the study: Each transplant was multivisceral, liver-intestinal, or isolated intestinal. Each recipient received anti-thymocyte globulin induction, then tacrolimus and steroids for around three years.

Study-wide results and caveats: Recipient bone marrow held GvH clones, some seen earlier in ileum or blood. Peak GvH clone levels in circulation were associated with early post-transplant HvG declines.

V is TRBV23-1 and J is TRBJ2-6; 7 bases match TRBD1. TRBV23-1 is flagged as an ORF with uncertain function. The sequencing used unstimulated CD8+ T cells sorted from spleen or lymph node cells, collected before transplant. The clonotype was recovered from a human donor who was the organ donor for an intestinal transplant. The CDR3 reads CASTPKFYRDRFSGANVLTF. CDR3 coding DNA: TGCGCCAGCACCCCAAAGTTTTATAGGGACAGATTTTCTGGGGCCAACGTCCTGACTTTC.